This passage covers 7 T cell receptor beta chains from one sample sequenced in a study of blood T cell repertoires in COVID-19. The protocol was immunoSEQ multiplex PCR, while the TCRdb copy is restricted to in-frame clones and leaves out a portion. The profile shows approximately 150,000 clones, roughly four fifths of them singletons. The material sequenced was peripheral blood. The receptors originated from a human donor with acute or convalescent COVID-19. The donor label of this sample is uncertain.

The gene calls are TRBV5-4 and TRBJ2-5; 8 nucleotides match TRBD2. Germline values: CDR1 SGHNT, CDR2 YYREEE (reference sequence). V was pared by 0 bases and J by 5 bases, with 6 bases of the junction left unmatched. This CDR3 is 15 amino acids long. CDR3 loop: CASSLVAGRPETQYF. The DNA for the CDR3 is TGTGCCAGCAGCTTGGTAGCGGGGCGGCCGGAGACCCAGTACTTC.

The V and J genes are TRBV7-9 and TRBJ2-7; 11 positions match TRBD2. CDR1 SEHNR and CDR2 FQNEAQ come from the germline V gene (reference sequence). V lost 5 bases to trimming and J lost 0 bases; unmatched junction nucleotides: 12. CDR3 length: 18 amino acids. The CDR3 loop reads CASSPRLAGGPSSYEQYF. DNA of the CDR3: TGTGCCAGCAGCCCCCGGCTAGCGGGGGGACCGAGCTCCTACGAGCAGTACTTC. The variable domain in full, completed from reference TRBV7-9 and TRBJ2-7, reads DTGVSQNPRHKITKRGQNVTFRCDPISEHNRLYWYRQTLGQGPEFLTYFQNEAQLEKSRLLSDRFSAERPKGSFSTLEIQRTEQGDSAMYLCASSPRLAGGPSSYEQYFGPGTRLTVT.

This clone occurred once. V usage is TRBV10-1 and J usage is TRBJ1-4; 7 nucleotides agree with TRBD1. This CDR3 has 15 residues. The V gene's germline CDR1 is WNHNN and CDR2 SYGVQD (reference sequence). J gave up 4 bases and V 0 bases, and 2 bases lay outside the gene matches. CDR3 amino acids: CASSESDRFNEKLFF. The CDR3 nucleotides read TGCGCCAGCAGTGAGTCGGACAGGTTTAATGAAAAACTGTTTTTT.

The count of this clone is one. The CDR3 loop is CASSPRPARGEKLFF. CDR3 in DNA: TGTGCCAGCTCACCACGGCCAGCCCGAGGAGAAAAACTGTTTTTT. The chain couples TRBV18 to TRBJ1-4; D call uncertain. Trimming pared 1 base from V and 8 bases from J, leaving 14 bases between. The CDR3 runs 15 residues. CDR1 is KGHSH, CDR2 LQKENI, per germline.

This chain joins TRBV5-4 and TRBJ1-1; 11 positions match TRBD1. Germline CDR1 reads SGHNT; CDR2 reads YYREEE (reference sequence). V lost 4 bases to trimming and J lost 4 bases; unmatched junction nucleotides: 18. There are 19 residues in the CDR3. For the CDR3, the DNA is TGTGCCAGCAGCCTAGGACAGGGGGCGCGCGCGCGTTTTCGCACTGAAGCTTTCTTT. Its protein is CASSLGQGARARFRTEAFF.

This clone was seen a few times. This rearrangement joins TRBV5-4 to TRBJ1-3, with D possibly being TRBD1 (5 bases). This CDR3 is built from 16 residues. V shed 4 bases and J shed 5 bases, with 19 bases lying between them. Germline CDR1 reads SGHNT; CDR2 reads YYREEE (reference sequence). The CDR3 bases are TGTGCCAGCAGCCTTATGATTGGGGGGGGAAGAAACACCATATATTTT. Translating it yields CASSLMIGGGRNTIYF.

The V and J genes are TRBV7-9 and TRBJ2-7; 8 positions match TRBD2. The trim removed 6 bases at V and 3 bases at J, leaving 10 bases unmatched. Looked up from germline, CDR1 is SEHNR and CDR2 is FQNEAQ (reference sequence). The CDR3 is made up of 15 amino acids. In DNA, the CDR3 is TGTGCCAGCAGATATAGCGGGGCGGGAGGCTACGAGCAGTACTTC. As protein: CASRYSGAGGYEQYF.